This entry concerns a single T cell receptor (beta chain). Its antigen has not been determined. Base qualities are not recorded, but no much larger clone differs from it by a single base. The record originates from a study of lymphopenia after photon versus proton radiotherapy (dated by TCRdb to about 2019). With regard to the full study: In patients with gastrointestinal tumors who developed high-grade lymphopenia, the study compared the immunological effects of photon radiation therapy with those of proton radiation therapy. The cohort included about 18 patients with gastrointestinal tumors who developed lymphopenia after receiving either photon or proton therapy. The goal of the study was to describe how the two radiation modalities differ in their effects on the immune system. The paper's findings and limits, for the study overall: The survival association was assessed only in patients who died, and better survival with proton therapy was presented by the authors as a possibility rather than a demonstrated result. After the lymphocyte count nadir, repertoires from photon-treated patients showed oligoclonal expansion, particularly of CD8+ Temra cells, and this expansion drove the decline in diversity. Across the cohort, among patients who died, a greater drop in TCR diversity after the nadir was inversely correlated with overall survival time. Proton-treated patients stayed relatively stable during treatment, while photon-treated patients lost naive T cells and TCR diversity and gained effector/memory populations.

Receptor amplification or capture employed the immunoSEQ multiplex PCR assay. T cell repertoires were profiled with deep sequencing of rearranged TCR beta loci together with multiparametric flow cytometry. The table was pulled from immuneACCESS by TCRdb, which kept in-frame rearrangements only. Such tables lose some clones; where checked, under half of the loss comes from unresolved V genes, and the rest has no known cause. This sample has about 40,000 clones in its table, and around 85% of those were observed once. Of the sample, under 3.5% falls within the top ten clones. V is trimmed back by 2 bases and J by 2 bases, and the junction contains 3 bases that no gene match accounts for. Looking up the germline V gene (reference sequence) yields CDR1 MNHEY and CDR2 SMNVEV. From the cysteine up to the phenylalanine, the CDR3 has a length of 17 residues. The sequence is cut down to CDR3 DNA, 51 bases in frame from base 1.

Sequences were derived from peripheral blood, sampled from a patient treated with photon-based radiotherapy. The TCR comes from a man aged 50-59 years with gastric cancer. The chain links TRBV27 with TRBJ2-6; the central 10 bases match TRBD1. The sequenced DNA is TGTGCCAGCAGTTTACAGACAGGGGGCGCTGGGGCCAACGTCCTGACTTTC. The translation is CASSLQTGGAGANVLTF.